The rows below give T cell receptor beta chains drawn from one sample of a study of Ad26.COV2.S vaccination and SARS-CoV-2 variants. The table came from immunoSEQ multiplex PCR; TCRdb's copy has only in-frame clones and leaves some out. The sample gives about 140,000 clones, 80% to 90% of which show up once; 5% is in the top ten. This material consisted of peripheral blood, taken after recovery from COVID-19. The receptors here all came from a human donor who had recovered from COVID-19. CDR3s include the opening cysteine and the closing phenylalanine or tryptophan. The order of the fields is J gene, clone size, D gene, V gene, CDR3 DNA, CDR3 protein. The D gene is left open where the match is weak. Not all rows give a size; the values are once, few, many and, for expanded clones, a class.

>TRBJ1-6|few|TRBD1|TRBV7-2
TGTGCCAGCAGCTTTTCCGGGACAGCTAATTCACCCCTCCACTTT
CASSFSGTANSPLHF
>TRBJ2-2|.|TRBD1|TRBV15
TGTGCCACCAGCAGAGCAACAGGGGGCTCCGGGGAGCTGTTTTTT
CATSRATGGSGELFF
>TRBJ1-4|.|.|TRBV5-5
TGTGCCAGCAGCTTGGCCGCTAATGAAAAACTGTTTTTT
CASSLAANEKLFF
>TRBJ1-1|.|.|TRBV7-9
TGTGCCAGCAGTACCTGGCAGGGGAACACTGAAGCTTTCTTT
CASSTWQGNTEAFF
>TRBJ2-1|few|TRBD2|TRBV5-1
TGCGCCAGCAGCCTAAGCGGGGGGGCAAATGAGCAGTTCTTC
CASSLSGGANEQFF
>TRBJ1-6|.|.|TRBV7-2
TGTGCCAGCAGCTTAGATAGCCGGTGGCCCAGGCTTAAGGATTCACCCCTCCACTTT
CASSLDSRWPRLKDSPLHF
>TRBJ1-3|.|.|TRBV5-1
TGCGCCAGCACTACAGGGTCCTCTGGAAACACCATATATTTT
CASTTGSSGNTIYF
>TRBJ2-1|.|TRBD2|TRBV4-2
TGTGCCAGCAGCCAAGACGGGCGCGGGGGGTTCGATGAGCAGTTCTTC
CASSQDGRGGFDEQFF
>TRBJ2-2|.|.|TRBV27
TGTGCCAGCAGTTTGCTCAACCAAGGGACCGGGGAGCTGTTTTTT
CASSLLNQGTGELFF
>TRBJ1-1|.|.|TRBV2
TGTGCCAGCAGGGGGATTGATACTGAAGCTTTCTTT
CASRGIDTEAFF
>TRBJ1-1|.|.|TRBV5-1
TGCGCCAGCAGCTTGAAAGGGATTGACACTGAAGCTTTCTTT
CASSLKGIDTEAFF
>TRBJ1-2|.|.|TRBV11-2
TGTGCCAGCAGCTTAGCGTGGTCAGACGGAAACTATGGCTACACCTTC
CASSLAWSDGNYGYTF
>TRBJ2-1|.|.|TRBV28
TGTGCCAGCAGTTTAGTACCGTGGGGACATGAGCAGTTCTTC
CASSLVPWGHEQFF
>TRBJ2-7|once|.|TRBV10-3
TGTGCCATCAGTTCCCAGGACTACGAGCAGTACTTC
CAISSQDYEQYF
>TRBJ2-1|once|TRBD2|TRBV19
TGTGCCAGTAGTATAAGCGGGGGCGGTTCCTACAATGAGCAGTTCTTC
CASSISGGGSYNEQFF
>TRBJ2-2|.|TRBD1|TRBV5-8
TGTGCCAGCAGCCGACTCTTTTACCGGGACAGGGGACAAACCGGGGAGCTGTTTTTT
CASSRLFYRDRGQTGELFF
>TRBJ1-4|.|TRBD1|TRBV5-1
TGCGCCAGCAGCTCGGACAGGGGCGGCGGTGAAAAACTGTTTTTT
CASSSDRGGGEKLFF
>TRBJ2-7|.|TRBD1|TRBV27
TGTGCCAGCAGTTATGGGACAGGGGCCTACGAGCAGTACTTC
CASSYGTGAYEQYF
>TRBJ1-6|.|.|TRBV19
TGTGCCAGTAGTATGTTGGGATCCTCGGGGGCCCTCCACTTT
CASSMLGSSGALHF
>TRBJ1-2|.|.|TRBV3-1/TRBV3-2
TGTGCCAGCAGCCAAGCCCAAGGAGGGACTTGGGGCTACACCTTC
CASSQAQGGTWGYTF
>TRBJ1-5|.|TRBD1|TRBV3-1/TRBV3-2
TGTGCCAGCAGCCGGACAGGGAGCAATCAGCCCCAGCATTTT
CASSRTGSNQPQHF
>TRBJ2-1|few|TRBD1|TRBV27
TGTGCCAGCAGTAGATGGACAGGCAACAATGAGCAGTTCTTC
CASSRWTGNNEQFF
>TRBJ2-1|.|.|TRBV3-1/TRBV3-2
TGTGCCAGCAGCCAGTCTGAGTTTGGGAGGGGGACCTACAATGAGCAGTTCTTC
CASSQSEFGRGTYNEQFF
>TRBJ1-2|.|.|TRBV5-1
TGCGCCAGCAGCTTGGGAGTAGGGGGAGCTAACTATGGCTACACCTTC
CASSLGVGGANYGYTF
>TRBJ2-7|few|TRBD2|TRBV7-8
TGTGCCAGCAGCGGAGGACTAGCGGCCTACGAGCAGTACTTC
CASSGGLAAYEQYF
>TRBJ1-6|.|.|TRBV7-2
TGTGCCAGCAGCCGGGGGGGGGTGACGGGTTCACCCCTCCACTTT
CASSRGGVTGSPLHF
>TRBJ1-2|few|TRBD1|TRBV4-1
TGCGCCAGCAGCCAAGTGACAGGGGACTATGGCTACACCTTC
CASSQVTGDYGYTF
>TRBJ2-6|.|.|TRBV20-1
TGCAGTGCTAGTTTTCTAGGGGCCAACGTCCTGACTTTC
CSASFLGANVLTF
>TRBJ2-5|.|.|TRBV9
TGTGCCAGCAGCCCGGGGTTCCAAGAGACCCAGTACTTC
CASSPGFQETQYF
>TRBJ1-3|once|.|TRBV4-3
TGCGCCAGCAGCCAAAGCCCCCAGTTTACCTCTGGAAACACCATATATTTT
CASSQSPQFTSGNTIYF
>TRBJ2-3|.|TRBD2|TRBV3-1/TRBV3-2
TGTGCCAGCAGCCAAGGGAGGACTAGCGGGGACCATAGCACAGATACGCAGTATTTT
CASSQGRTSGDHSTDTQYF
>TRBJ2-7|.|TRBD1|TRBV6-5
TGTGCCAGCAGTTCGACAGGGCACTACGAGCAGTACTTC
CASSSTGHYEQYF
>TRBJ1-2|.|TRBD1|TRBV5-1
TGCGCCAGCAGCTTTGGACAGGCTAACTATGGCTACACCTTC
CASSFGQANYGYTF
>TRBJ1-5|once|TRBD1|TRBV10-3
TGTGCCATCGGACAGGGGAACAATCAGCCCCAGCATTTT
CAIGQGNNQPQHF
>TRBJ2-2|.|TRBD1|TRBV9
TGTGCCAGCAGCCAGAAAGGGACAGGGGGCCACACCGGGGAGCTGTTTTTT
CASSQKGTGGHTGELFF
>TRBJ1-1|.|.|TRBV7-2
TGTGCCAGCAGCTTATTAGGGGTGAACACTGAAGCTTTCTTT
CASSLLGVNTEAFF
>TRBJ2-7|.|TRBD1|TRBV7-9
TGTGCCAGCAGCTTTTCAGAGGGACAGGGCTACGAGCAGTACTTC
CASSFSEGQGYEQYF
>TRBJ2-1|.|.|TRBV21-1
TGTGCCAGCAGCAAAGCTAGGTCGAAGGTGGATGAGCAGTTCTTC
CASSKARSKVDEQFF
>TRBJ1-1|.|TRBD1|TRBV6-2/TRBV6-3
TGTGCCAGCAGCGTGACAGGGATGAACACTGAAGCTTTCTTT
CASSVTGMNTEAFF
>TRBJ2-1|.|.|TRBV4-3
TGCGCCAGCAGCCAAGGGGTCGGGAATGAGCAGTTCTTC
CASSQGVGNEQFF
>TRBJ1-4|.|.|TRBV7-9
TGTGCCAGCAGCCCTCTTCGGGATGAAAAACTGTTTTTT
CASSPLRDEKLFF
>TRBJ2-2|.|TRBD2|TRBV28
TGTGCCAGCAACCTTCCGGGGACTATAACCGGGGAGCTGTTTTTT
CASNLPGTITGELFF